Below, 3 T cell receptor beta chains from the same sample are listed, as sequenced in a study of metastatic and nonmetastatic thyroid tumors. Nobody among the patients had been given any treatment before thyroid surgery. TCRdb reprocessed the PCR reads via MiXCR. This sample yields 20,000 or so clones, of which 23% are seen a single time; 70% to 80% belongs to the top ten. The sequenced material came from blood. These receptors were collected from a male donor with papillary thyroid cancer or a benign thyroid nodule (not recorded which). Some clones in this sample may be carry-over from other donors' samples.

In its sample, this clone was seen many times. The rearrangement uses TRBV12-3 or TRBV12-4 and TRBJ1-2; D is possibly TRBD1 (6 bases). The CDR3 extends over 15 amino acids. V lost 2 bases and J lost 4, with 14 bases in between. This CDR3 is CASSLTWGRSYGYTF. The CDR3 DNA sequence: TGTGCCAGCAGTTTAACCTGGGGGCGCAGCTATGGCTACACCTTC.

This clone was counted once. The genes are TRBV4-1 and TRBJ1-2; TRBD1 aligns across 8 bases. In germline, CDR1 is MGHRA, CDR2 YSYEKL. The CDR3 is 14 amino acids. The trim removed 0 bases at V and 7 bases at J, leaving 4 bases unmatched. CDR3 coding DNA: TGCGCCAGCAGCCAAGACGTGACAGGGGTTGGCTACACCTTC. Translating it yields CASSQDVTGVGYTF.

This clone was seen more than once but under ten times. CDR3 protein: CASSEDDRPTYEQYF. In DNA form, the CDR3 reads TGTGCCAGCAGTGAGGACGACAGGCCTACCTACGAGCAGTACTTC. This rearrangement joins TRBV6-1 to TRBJ2-7, with D tentatively TRBD1 (6 bases). CDR3 length: 15 amino acids. CDR1 is MNHNS and CDR2 is SASEGT in the germline V gene. The V and J ends lost 3 bases and 2 bases respectively, with 14 bases between them.